This TCR beta chain emerged from a study of blood T cell repertoires in COVID-19. The CDR3 is 14 residues long. J was trimmed by 4 bases and V by 0 bases; bases with no gene match: 3. The germline V gene has CDR1 SGHVS and CDR2 FQNEAQ. Clones were sequenced by immunoSEQ multiplex PCR, and TCRdb holds only the in-frame ones, with some missing. The data show 70,000 to 90,000 clones, with 85% seen just once and 3.5% to 4% held by the top ten. V is TRBV7-8 and J is TRBJ2-7; 7 nucleotides align to TRBD2. The sample consisted of peripheral blood. The sequence came from a man between 60 and 75 years old with acute or convalescent COVID-19. CDR3: CASSLASSGYEQYF. Written as DNA, the CDR3 is TGTGCCAGCAGCTTAGCGAGTAGCGGGTACGAGCAGTACTTC.